This T cell receptor beta chain was retrieved from a study of shared clonotypes between healthy human individuals. Overall study context: Donor composition was a couple of women and a few men, aged 18 to 49.

Clones were sequenced by immunoSEQ multiplex PCR, and TCRdb holds only the in-frame ones, with some missing. This sample has 2 million to 3 million clones; 90% to 95% occur once, and the top ten carry about 0.39%. Healthy HIV-negative adults without recent acute infections or vaccinations served as donors. The source is a man aged 18 to 30 in good health. Some clones in this sample may be carry-over from other donors' samples. Material: naive CD4+ T cells from PBMCs. Subset noted: CD45RA+ positively selected.

In DNA, the CDR3 is TGTGCCAGTAGTTTGGGACAGGGGGCGAGTGGAAACACCATATATTTT. Encoded protein: CASSLGQGASGNTIYF. The rearrangement uses TRBV19 and TRBJ1-3; 12 positions agree with TRBD1. The germline CDR1 and CDR2 sequences are LNHDA and SQIVND (reference sequence). The CDR3 length is 16 residues. V shed 5 bases, J shed 3 bases, and the junction held 5 bases outside the gene matches. The full variable domain, with the rest looked up from reference TRBV19 and TRBJ1-3, is DGGITQSPKYLFRKEGQNVTLSCEQNLNHDAMYWYRQDPGQGLRLIYYSQIVNDFQKGDIAEGYSVSREKKESFPLTVTSAQKNPTAFYLCASSLGQGASGNTIYFGEGSWLTVV.